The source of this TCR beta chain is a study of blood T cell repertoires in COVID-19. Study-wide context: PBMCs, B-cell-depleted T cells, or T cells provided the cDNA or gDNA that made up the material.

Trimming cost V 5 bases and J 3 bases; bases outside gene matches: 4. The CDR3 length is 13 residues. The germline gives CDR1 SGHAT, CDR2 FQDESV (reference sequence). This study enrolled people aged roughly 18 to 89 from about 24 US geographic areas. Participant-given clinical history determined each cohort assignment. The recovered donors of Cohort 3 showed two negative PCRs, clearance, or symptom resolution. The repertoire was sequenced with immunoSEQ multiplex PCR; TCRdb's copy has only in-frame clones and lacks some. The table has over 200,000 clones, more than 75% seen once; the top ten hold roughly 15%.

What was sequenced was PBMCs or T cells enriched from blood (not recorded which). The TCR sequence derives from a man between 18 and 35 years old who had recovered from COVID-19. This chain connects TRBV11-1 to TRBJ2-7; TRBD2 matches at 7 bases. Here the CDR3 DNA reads TGTGCCAGCAGCCACGGGACTAACTACGAGCAGTACTTC. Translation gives CASSHGTNYEQYF.